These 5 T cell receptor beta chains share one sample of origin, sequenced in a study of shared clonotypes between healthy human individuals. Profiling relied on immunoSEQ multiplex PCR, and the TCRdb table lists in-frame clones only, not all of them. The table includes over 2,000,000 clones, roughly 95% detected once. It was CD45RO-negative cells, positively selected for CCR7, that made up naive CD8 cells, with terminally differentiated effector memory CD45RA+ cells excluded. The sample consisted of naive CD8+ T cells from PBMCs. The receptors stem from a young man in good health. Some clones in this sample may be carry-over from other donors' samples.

The CDR3 sequence: CASSPLGGKLFF. The CDR3 coding sequence is TGTGCCAGCAGCCCGCTGGGGGGAAAACTGTTTTTT. The chain links TRBV5-6 to TRBJ1-4, with a weak D call TRBD1 (5 bases). This CDR3 has 12 amino acids. CDR1 and CDR2 from the germline V gene are SGHDT and YYEEEE. V was clipped by 4 bases and J by 10 bases, with 11 bases between them.

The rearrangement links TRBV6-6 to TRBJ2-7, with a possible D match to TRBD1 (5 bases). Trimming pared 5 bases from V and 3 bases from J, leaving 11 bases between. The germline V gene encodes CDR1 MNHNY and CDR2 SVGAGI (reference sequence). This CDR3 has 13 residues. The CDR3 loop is CASSLHQGYEQYF. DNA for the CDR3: TGTGCCAGCAGTCTACATCAGGGCTACGAGCAGTACTTC.

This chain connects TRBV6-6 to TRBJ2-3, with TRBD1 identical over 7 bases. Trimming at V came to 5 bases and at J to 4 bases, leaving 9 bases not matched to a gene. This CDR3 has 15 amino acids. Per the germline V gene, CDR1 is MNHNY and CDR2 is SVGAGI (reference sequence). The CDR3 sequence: CASSPLAGGSDTQYF. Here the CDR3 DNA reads TGTGCCAGCAGTCCCCTGGCAGGGGGTTCAGATACGCAGTATTTT.

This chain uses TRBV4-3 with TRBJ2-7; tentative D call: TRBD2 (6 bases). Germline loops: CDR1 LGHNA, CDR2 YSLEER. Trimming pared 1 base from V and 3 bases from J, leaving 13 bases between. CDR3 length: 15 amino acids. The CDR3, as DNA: TGCGCCAGCAGCCAAGGAGGAGGGAAGGGCTACGAGCAGTACTTC. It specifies CASSQGGGKGYEQYF.

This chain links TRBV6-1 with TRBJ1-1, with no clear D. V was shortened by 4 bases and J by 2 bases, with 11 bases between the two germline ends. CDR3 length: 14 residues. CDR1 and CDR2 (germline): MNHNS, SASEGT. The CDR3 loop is CASSGGMINTEAFF. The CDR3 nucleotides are TGTGCCAGCAGTGGAGGTATGATCAACACTGAAGCTTTCTTT.